Listed below are T cell receptor beta chains from one sample, sequenced in a study of tumor and adjacent non-tumor tissue in lung cancer. In TCRdb, the multiplex PCR reads were re-called with MiXCR into one record per CDR3 protein. This sample has tens of thousands of distinct CDR3 sequences, with just under 75% found just once. The specimen sequenced was lung tumor tissue. These receptors originate from a woman aged 40 to 55 with non-small cell lung cancer. The conserved cysteine and the conserved F or W are not part of the CDR3 here. A D gene is named only where the DNA matches it firmly.

V,D,CDR3
TRBV20-1,NA,SAPSGDAKNIQY
TRBV30,NA,AWNPYELHRGTRY
TRBV11-3,NA,ASSLRDGEETQN
TRBV5-4,TRBD1,VSSLGQGVDTQY
TRBV5-6,NA,ASSHLRQAFNQPQH
TRBV11-3,NA,ASSFPHGAINKQY
TRBV6-1,NA,TIRHRAGGELF
TRBV25-1,NA,ATRPGGALEAF
TRBV12-3/TRBV12-4,NA,ASSLGRAQRAYT
TRBV6-2/TRBV6-3,NA,ASTTPGSQDEQY
TRBV29-1,NA,SVHSGNTIH
TRBV29-1,NA,TVEGGGQFTGYT
TRBV5-1,NA,ASSSGFGSRNNEAF
TRBV5-1,NA,ASSSVGHLSEKLF
TRBV11-2,NA,ASSLGVASYNEEF
TRBV5-6,TRBD1,ASSVWGRGQASYDQC
TRBV28,NA,ASNFENEKLF
TRBV10-2,TRBD2,TSTPSGWETRY
TRBV5-4,NA,ANSSGTWINEQF
TRBV5-4,TRBD2,ASSLKVSQTSGTDTQY
TRBV11-3,NA,ASSLDRAANEKLF
TRBV11-1,TRBD1,VSSKRDRGPGELF
TRBV6-5,NA,ASSYTTSTDMQY
TRBV6-1,TRBD1,TSSGPAGGPDTQY
TRBV4-1,TRBD1,ASTTTGWGNELF
TRBV29-1,TRBD2,SVGGEAGGPVCNEQF
TRBV11-2,TRBD2,VSSFSASGYNEHF
TRBV11-2,NA,ASSLASGNTPPLH
TRBV28,TRBD2,ASCFERGAYEQY
TRBV20-1,NA,SARPVGETQY
TRBV29-1,NA,NVVWGGRFFSTDTQY
TRBV12-3/TRBV12-4,NA,SSSFLGLSQPQH
TRBV6-5,TRBD1,TSSSYRTGGSYEQY
TRBV6-6,NA,ASKEWEALGSGANFLT
TRBV11-2,NA,ACSLESLKPQH
TRBV11-3,NA,ASNLRGAGNSSIH